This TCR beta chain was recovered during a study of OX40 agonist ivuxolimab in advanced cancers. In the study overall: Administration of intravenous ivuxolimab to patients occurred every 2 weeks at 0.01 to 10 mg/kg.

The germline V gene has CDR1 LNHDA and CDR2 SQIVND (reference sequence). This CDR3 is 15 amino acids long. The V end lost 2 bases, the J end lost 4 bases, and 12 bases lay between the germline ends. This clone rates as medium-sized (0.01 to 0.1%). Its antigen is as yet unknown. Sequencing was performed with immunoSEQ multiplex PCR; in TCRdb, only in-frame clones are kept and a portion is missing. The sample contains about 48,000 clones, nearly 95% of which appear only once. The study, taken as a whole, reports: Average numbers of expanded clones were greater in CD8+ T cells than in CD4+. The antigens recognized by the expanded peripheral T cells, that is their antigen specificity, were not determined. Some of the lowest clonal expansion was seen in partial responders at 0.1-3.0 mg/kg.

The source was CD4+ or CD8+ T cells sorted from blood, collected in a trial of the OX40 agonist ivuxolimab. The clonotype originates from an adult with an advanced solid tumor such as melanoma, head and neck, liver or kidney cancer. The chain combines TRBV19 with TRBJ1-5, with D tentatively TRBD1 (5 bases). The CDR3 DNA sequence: TGTGCCAGTAGTATAATGGGACTGGGGAATCAGCCCCAGCATTTT. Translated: CASSIMGLGNQPQHF.